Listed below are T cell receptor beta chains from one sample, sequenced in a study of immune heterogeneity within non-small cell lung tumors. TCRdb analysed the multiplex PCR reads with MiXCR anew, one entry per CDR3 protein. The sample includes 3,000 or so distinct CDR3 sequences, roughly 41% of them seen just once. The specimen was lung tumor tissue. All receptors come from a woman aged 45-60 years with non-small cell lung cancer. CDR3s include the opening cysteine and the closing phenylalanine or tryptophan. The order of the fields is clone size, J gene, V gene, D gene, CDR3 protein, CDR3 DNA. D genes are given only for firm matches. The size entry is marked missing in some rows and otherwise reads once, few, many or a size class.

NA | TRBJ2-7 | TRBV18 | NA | CASSRTNYEQYF | TGTGCCAGCTCAAGGACTAACTACGAGCAGTACTTC
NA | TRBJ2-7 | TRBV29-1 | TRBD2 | CSVEGLAGLSQDEQYF | TGCAGCGTTGAGGGACTAGCGGGACTGAGCCAGGACGAGCAGTACTTC
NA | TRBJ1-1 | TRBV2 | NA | CASSIRRANTEAFF | TGTGCCAGCAGTATCCGCAGGGCGAACACTGAAGCTTTCTTT
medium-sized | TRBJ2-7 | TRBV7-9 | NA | CASSLDSTESF | TGTGCCAGCAGCTTAGATTCTACAGAAAGCTTC
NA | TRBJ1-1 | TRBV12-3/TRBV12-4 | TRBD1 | CASIFDRDTEAFF | TGTGCCAGCATTTTCGACAGGGACACTGAAGCTTTCTTT
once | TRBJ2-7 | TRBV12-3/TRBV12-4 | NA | CASSPGPLYEQYF | TGTGCCAGCAGTCCCGGGCCGCTATACGAGCAGTACTTC
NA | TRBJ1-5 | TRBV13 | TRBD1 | CASIFRGQGDHQPQHF | TGTGCCAGCATCTTTAGGGGGCAGGGGGATCATCAGCCCCAGCATTTT
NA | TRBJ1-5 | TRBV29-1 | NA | CSVEGGRGQHF | TGCAGCGTTGAAGGGGGCAGGGGTCAGCATTTT
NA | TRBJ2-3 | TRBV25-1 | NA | CASSEAGRWDRGWTDTQYF | TGTGCCAGCAGTGAAGCTGGTAGGTGGGATCGAGGATGGACAGATACGCAGTATTTT
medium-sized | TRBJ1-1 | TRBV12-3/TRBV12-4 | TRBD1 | CASSLDWTGNTEAFF | TGTGCCAGCAGTTTAGATTGGACAGGGAACACTGAAGCTTTCTTT